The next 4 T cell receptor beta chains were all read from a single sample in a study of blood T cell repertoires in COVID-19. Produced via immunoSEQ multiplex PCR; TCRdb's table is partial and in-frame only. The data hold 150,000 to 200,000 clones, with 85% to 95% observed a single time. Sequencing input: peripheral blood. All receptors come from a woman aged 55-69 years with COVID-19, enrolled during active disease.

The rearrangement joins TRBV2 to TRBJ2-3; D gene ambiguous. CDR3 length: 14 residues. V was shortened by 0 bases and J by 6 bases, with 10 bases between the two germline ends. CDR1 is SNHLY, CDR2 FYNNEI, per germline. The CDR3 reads CASSEALNLDTQYF. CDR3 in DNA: TGTGCCAGCAGTGAAGCGTTGAACTTGGATACGCAGTATTTT.

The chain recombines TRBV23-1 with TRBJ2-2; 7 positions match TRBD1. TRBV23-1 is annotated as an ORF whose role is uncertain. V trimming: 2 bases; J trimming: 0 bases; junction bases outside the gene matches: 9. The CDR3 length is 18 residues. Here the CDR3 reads CASSQQGESITNTGELFF. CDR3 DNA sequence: TGCGCCAGCAGTCAACAGGGGGAGAGCATCACGAACACCGGGGAGCTGTTTTTT.

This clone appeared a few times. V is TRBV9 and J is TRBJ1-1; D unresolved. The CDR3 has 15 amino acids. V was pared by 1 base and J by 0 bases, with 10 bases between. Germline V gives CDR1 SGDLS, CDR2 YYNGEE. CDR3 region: CASSVRAGMNTEAFF. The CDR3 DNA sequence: TGTGCCAGCAGCGTACGTGCGGGGATGAACACTGAAGCTTTCTTT.

CDR3 in DNA: TGCGCCAGCAGCTTGGAAGGGGCCAAGAACACTGAAGCTTTCTTT. It encodes CASSLEGAKNTEAFF. The genes are TRBV5-1 and TRBJ1-1; a possible D gene is TRBD1 (5 bases). With 0 bases removed from V and 1 base from J, the gap between germline ends came to 10 bases. The germline gives CDR1 SGHRS, CDR2 YFSETQ. The CDR3 sequence is 15 residues long.